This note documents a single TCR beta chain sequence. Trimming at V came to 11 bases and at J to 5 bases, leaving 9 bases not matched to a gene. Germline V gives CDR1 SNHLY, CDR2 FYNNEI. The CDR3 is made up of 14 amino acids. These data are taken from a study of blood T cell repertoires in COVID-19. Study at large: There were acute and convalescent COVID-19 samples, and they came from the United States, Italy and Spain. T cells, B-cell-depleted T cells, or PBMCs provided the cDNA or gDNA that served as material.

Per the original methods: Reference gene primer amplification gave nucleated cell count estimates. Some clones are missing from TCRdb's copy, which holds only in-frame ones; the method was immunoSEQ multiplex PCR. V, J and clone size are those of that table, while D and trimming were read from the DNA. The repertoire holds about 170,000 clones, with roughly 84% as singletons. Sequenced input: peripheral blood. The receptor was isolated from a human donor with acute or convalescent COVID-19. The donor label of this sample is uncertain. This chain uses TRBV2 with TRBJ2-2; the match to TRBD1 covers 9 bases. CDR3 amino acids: CAGRQGGSTGELFF. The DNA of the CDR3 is TGTGCCGGAAGACAGGGGGGCTCGACCGGGGAGCTGTTTTTT.